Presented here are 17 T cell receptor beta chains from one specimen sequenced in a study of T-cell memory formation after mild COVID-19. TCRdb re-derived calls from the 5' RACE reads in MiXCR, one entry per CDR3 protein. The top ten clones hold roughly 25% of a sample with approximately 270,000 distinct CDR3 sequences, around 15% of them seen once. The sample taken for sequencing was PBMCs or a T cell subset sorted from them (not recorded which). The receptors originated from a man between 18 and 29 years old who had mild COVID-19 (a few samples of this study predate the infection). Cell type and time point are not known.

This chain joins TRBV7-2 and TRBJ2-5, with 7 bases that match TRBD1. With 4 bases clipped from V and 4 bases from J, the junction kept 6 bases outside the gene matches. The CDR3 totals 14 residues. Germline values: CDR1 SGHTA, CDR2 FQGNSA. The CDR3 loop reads CASSSAEGAETQYF. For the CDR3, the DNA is TGTGCCAGCAGCTCGGCTGAGGGGGCAGAGACCCAGTACTTC.

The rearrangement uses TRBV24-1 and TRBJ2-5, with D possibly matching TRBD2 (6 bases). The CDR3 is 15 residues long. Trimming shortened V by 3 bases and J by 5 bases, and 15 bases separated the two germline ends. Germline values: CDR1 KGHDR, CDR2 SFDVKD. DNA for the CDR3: TGTGCCACCAGTGATGGAGGGGTGGGGCGTGAGACCCAGTACTTC. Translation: CATSDGGVGRETQYF.

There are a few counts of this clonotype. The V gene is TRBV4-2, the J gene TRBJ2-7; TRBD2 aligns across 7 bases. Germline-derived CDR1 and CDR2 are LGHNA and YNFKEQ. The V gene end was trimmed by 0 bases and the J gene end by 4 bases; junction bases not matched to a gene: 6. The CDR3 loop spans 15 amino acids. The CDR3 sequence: CASSQDAAGPYEQYV. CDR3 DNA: TGTGCCAGCAGCCAAGACGCAGCGGGGCCGTACGAGCAGTACGTC.

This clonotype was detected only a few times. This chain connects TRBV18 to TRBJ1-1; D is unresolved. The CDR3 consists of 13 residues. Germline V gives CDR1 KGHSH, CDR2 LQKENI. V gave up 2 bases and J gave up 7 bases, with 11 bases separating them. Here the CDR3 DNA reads TGTGCCAGCTCACCAAATCCAGGCAATGAAGCTTTCTTT. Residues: CASSPNPGNEAFF. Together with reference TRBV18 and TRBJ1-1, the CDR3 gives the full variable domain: NAGVMQNPRHLVRRRGQEARLRCSPMKGHSHVYWYRQLPEEGLKFMVYLQKENIIDESGMPKERFSAEFPKEGPSILRIQQVVRGDSAAYFCASSPNPGNEAFFGQGTRLTVV.

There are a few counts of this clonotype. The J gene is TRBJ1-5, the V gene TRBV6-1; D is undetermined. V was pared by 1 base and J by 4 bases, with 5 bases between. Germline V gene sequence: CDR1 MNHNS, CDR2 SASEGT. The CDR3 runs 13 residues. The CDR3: CASSEGKNQPQHF. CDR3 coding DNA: TGTGCCAGCAGTGAAGGGAAGAATCAGCCCCAGCATTTT.

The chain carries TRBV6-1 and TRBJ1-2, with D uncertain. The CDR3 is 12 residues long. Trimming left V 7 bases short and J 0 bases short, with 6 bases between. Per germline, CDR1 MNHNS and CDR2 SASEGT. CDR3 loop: CASTVANYGYTF. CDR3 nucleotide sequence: TGTGCCAGCACCGTTGCTAACTATGGCTACACCTTC.

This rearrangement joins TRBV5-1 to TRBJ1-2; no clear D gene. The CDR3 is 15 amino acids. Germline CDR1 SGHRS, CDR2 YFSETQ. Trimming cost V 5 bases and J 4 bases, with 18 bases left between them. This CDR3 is CASREASPSFYGYTF. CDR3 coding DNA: TGCGCCAGCAGGGAGGCGTCGCCTTCTTTCTATGGCTACACCTTC.

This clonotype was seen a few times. CDR3: CSVGQPVTDTQYF. DNA of the CDR3: TGCAGCGTTGGACAGCCCGTCACAGATACGCAGTATTTT. The genes are TRBV29-1 and TRBJ2-3, with a tentative D call TRBD1 (5 bases). The CDR3 length is 13 residues. CDR1 SQVTM and CDR2 ANQGSEA come from the germline V gene. V shed 4 bases and J shed 2 bases, with 10 bases lying between them.

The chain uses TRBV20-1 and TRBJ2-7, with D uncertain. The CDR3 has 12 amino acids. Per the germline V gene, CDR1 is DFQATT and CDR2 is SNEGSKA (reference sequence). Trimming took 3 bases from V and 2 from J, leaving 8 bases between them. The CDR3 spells CSASAGPYEQYF. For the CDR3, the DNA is TGCAGTGCTAGTGCAGGCCCCTACGAGCAGTACTTC.

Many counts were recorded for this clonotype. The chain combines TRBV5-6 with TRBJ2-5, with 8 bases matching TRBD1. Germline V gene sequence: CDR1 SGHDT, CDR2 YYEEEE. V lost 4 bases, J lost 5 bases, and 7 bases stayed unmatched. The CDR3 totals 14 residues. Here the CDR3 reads CASSTPGTGETQYF. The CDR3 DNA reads TGTGCCAGCAGCACACCCGGGACAGGCGAGACCCAGTACTTC.

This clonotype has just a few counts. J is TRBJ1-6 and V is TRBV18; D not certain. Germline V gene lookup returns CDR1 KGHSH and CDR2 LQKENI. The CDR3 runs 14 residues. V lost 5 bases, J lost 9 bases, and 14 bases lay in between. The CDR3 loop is CASSFTEGGSPLHF. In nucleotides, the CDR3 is TGTGCCAGCTCATTTACAGAGGGAGGTTCACCCCTCCACTTT.

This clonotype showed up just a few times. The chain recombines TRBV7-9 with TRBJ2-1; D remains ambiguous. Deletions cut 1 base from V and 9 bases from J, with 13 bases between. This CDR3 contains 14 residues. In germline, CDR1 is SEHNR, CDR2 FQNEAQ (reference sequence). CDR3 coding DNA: TGTGCCAGCAGCTTAGTACTCCCACAGTCTGAGCAGTTCTTC. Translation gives CASSLVLPQSEQFF.

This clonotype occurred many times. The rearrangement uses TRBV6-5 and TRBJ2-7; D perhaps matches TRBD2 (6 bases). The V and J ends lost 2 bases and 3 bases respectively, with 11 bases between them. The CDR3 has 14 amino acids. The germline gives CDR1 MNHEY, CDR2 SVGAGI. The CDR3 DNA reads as TGTGCCAGCAGTTACGGCGGGGTTGACTACGAGCAGTACTTC. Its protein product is CASSYGGVDYEQYF.

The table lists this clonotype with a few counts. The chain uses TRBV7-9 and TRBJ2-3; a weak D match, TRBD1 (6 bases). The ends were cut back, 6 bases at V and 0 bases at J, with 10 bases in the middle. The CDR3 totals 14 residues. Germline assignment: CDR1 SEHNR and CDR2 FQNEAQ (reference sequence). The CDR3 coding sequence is TGTGCCAGCAGGGTCAGGGGAAGCACAGATACGCAGTATTTT. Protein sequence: CASRVRGSTDTQYF.

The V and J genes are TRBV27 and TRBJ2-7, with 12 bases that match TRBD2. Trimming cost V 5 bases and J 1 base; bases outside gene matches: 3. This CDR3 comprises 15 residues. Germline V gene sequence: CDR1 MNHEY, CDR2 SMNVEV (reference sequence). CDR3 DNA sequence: TGTGCCAGCAGTACCCTAGCGGGGGGGTCCTACGAGCAGTACTTC. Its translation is CASSTLAGGSYEQYF.

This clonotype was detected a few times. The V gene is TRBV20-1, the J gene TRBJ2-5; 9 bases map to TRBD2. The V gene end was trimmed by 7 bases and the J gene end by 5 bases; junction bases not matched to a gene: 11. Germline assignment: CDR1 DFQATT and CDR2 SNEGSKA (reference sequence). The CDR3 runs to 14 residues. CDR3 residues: CSDKGPSGVETQYF. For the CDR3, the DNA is TGCAGTGACAAAGGTCCTAGCGGGGTGGAGACCCAGTACTTC.

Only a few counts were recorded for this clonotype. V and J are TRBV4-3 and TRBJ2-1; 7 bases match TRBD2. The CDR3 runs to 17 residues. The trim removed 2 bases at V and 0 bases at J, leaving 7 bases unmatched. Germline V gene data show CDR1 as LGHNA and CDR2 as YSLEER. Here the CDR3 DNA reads TGCGCCAGCAGCCAAAGAAGGCGGGGGAGCTCCTACAATGAGCAGTTCTTC. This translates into CASSQRRRGSSYNEQFF.